Listed here is a single TCR beta chain. What it binds is unknown. This entry comes from a study of cytomegalovirus exposure and HLA in healthy donors. Study-wide points: An analysis that was carried out later associated 15,000 to 20,000 TCR beta sequences with HLA alleles at 0.05 false discovery rate.

Primers for the PCR totalled 60 Vbeta and 13 Jbeta. Only in-frame clones appear in the TCRdb table, and some are missing; sequencing was by immunoSEQ multiplex PCR. The sample lists about 110,000 clones, around three quarters occurring once. Trimming took 4 bases from V and 1 from J; bases not matched to a gene: 6. The CDR3 extends over 15 amino acids. Per germline, CDR1 SGHRS and CDR2 YFSETQ. Healthy bone marrow donors made up the cohort. Donors likely had unrecorded immune exposures despite being nominally healthy when sampled. The chain combines TRBV5-1 with TRBJ1-1; 8 bases align to TRBD1. Material for sequencing was PBMCs. This clonotype was sampled from a woman aged 25 to 39 in good health and CMV-seronegative. CDR3 sequence reads: CASSIGQGGNTEAFF. The CDR3 DNA reads as TGCGCCAGCAGCATCGGACAGGGCGGGAACACTGAAGCTTTCTTT.